This T cell receptor (beta chain) originates from a study of PD-1 blockade in mismatch repair-deficient tumors. General observations from the study: Tumor-resident clones, often absent from pretreatment blood, expanded after pembrolizumab and then contracted.

The V end was cut by 0 bases, the J end by 8 bases, with 5 bases between. Germline CDR1 LGHNA, CDR2 YNFKEQ. This CDR3 has 12 amino acids. All patients were mismatch repair deficient, assessed by either PCR or immunohistochemistry. Regarding this clone: Its antigen is unidentified.

Assay used: immunoSEQ multiplex PCR; TCRdb lists only in-frame clones, some missing. This sample has about 79,000 clones, with around 80% found just once. This clonotype was obtained from an adult with mismatch repair-deficient cancer. Sample: peripheral blood, taken 44 weeks after starting pembrolizumab. The J gene is TRBJ2-1, the V gene TRBV4-2; D is unresolved. As DNA, the CDR3 is TGTGCCAGCAGCCAAGACTTGCATGAGCAGTTCTTC. As protein: CASSQDLHEQFF.